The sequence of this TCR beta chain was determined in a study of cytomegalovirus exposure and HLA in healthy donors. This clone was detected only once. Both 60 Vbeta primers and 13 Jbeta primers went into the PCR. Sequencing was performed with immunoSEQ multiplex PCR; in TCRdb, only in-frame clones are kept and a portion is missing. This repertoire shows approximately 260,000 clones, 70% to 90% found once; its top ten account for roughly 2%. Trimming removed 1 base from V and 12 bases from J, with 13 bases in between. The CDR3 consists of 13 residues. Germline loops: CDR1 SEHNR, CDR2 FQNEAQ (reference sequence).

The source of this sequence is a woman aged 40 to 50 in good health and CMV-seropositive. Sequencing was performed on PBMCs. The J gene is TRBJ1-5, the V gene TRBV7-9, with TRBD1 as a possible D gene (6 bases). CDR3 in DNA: TGTGCCAGCAGCTTAGTAGGAGTACAGGGCCAGCATTTT. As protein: CASSLVGVQGQHF.